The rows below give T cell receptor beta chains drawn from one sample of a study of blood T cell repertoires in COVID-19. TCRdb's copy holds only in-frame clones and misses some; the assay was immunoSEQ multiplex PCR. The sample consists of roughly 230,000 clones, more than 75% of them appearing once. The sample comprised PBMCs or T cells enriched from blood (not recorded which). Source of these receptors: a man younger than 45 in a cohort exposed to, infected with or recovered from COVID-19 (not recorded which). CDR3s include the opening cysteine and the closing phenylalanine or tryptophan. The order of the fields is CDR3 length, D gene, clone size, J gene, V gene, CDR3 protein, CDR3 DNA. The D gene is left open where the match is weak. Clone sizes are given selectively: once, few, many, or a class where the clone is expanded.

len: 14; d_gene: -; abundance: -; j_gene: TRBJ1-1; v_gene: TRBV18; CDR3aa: CASSLQAWNTEAFF; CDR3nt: TGTGCCAGCTCACTTCAGGCCTGGAACACTGAAGCTTTCTTT
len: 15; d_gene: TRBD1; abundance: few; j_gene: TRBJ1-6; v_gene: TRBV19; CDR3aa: CASTIQGANNSPLHF; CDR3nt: TGTGCCAGTACCATCCAGGGGGCAAATAATTCACCCCTCCACTTT
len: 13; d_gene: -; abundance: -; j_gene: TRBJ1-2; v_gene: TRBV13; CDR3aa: CASRAGIFYGYTF; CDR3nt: TGTGCCAGCCGGGCGGGGATCTTCTATGGCTACACCTTC
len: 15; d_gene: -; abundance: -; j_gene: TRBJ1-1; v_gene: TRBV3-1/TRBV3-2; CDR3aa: CASSAPGTLNTEAFF; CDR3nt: TGTGCCAGCAGCGCCCCCGGGACACTGAACACTGAAGCTTTCTTT
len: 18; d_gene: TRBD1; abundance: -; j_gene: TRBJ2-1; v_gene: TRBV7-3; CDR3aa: CASSLGLIGTGAYNEQFF; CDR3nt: TGTGCCAGCAGCTTAGGCCTGATAGGGACAGGGGCTTACAATGAGCAGTTCTTC
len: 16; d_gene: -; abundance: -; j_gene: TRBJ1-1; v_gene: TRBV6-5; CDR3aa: CASSYGHPRGNTEAFF; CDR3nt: TGTGCCAGCAGTTACGGCCACCCCAGGGGGAACACTGAAGCTTTCTTT
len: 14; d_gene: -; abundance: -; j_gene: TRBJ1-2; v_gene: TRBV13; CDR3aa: CASRHKGAGPGYTF; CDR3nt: TGTGCCAGCAGACATAAGGGTGCAGGGCCCGGCTACACCTTC
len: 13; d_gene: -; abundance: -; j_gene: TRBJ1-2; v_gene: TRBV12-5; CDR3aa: CALPWGSEYGYTF; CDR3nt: TGTGCATTACCCTGGGGCAGCGAGTATGGCTACACCTTC
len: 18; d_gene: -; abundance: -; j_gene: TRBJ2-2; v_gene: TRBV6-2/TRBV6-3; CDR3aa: CASSPSLGGVERAGELFF; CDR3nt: TGTGCCAGCAGTCCCTCGTTAGGGGGCGTGGAGCGGGCCGGGGAGCTGTTTTTT
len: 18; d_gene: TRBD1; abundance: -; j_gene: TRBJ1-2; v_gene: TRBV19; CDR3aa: CASTSNLDRGKGTYGYTF; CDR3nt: TGTGCCAGTACATCTAACCTGGACAGGGGGAAAGGGACCTATGGCTACACCTTC
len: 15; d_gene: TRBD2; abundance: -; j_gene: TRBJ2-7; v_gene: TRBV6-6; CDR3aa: CASSASLAGAYEQYF; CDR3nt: TGTGCCAGCAGTGCGTCGCTAGCGGGAGCTTACGAGCAGTACTTC
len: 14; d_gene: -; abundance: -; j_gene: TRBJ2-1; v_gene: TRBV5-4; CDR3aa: CASSLVPSRDEQFF; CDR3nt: TGTGCCAGCAGCCTGGTACCCTCGAGGGATGAGCAGTTCTTC
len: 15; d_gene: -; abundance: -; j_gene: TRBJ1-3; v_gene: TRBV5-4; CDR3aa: CASSMDLSSGNTIYF; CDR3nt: TGTGCCAGCAGCATGGACTTATCCTCCGGAAACACCATATATTTT
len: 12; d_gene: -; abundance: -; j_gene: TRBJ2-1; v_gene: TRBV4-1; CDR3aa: CASSQTGHEQFF; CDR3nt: TGCGCCAGCAGCCAAACAGGGCATGAGCAGTTCTTC
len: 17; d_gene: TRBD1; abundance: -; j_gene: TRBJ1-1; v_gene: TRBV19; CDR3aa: CASSLPTATGRGTEAFF; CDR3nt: TGTGCCAGTAGTCTTCCAACGGCGACAGGGAGAGGGACTGAAGCTTTCTTT
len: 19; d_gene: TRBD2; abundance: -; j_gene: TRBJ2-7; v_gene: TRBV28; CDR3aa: CASSTLLAGAPWAVYEQYF; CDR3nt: TGTGCCAGCAGCACACTCTTAGCGGGAGCGCCTTGGGCCGTTTACGAGCAGTACTTC
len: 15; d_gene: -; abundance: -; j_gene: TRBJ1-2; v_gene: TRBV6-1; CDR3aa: CASSEYQGSNYGYTF; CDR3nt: TGTGCCAGCAGTGAATATCAGGGTTCCAACTATGGCTACACCTTC
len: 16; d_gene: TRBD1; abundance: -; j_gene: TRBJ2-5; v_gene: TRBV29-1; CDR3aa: CSLGGGGQGHQETQYF; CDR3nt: TGCAGCTTAGGGGGCGGCGGGCAGGGCCATCAAGAGACCCAGTACTTC
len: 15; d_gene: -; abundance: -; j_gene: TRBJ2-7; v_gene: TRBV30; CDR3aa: CAWSPRRAPVYEQYF; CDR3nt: TGTGCCTGGAGTCCCAGGAGGGCGCCGGTCTACGAGCAGTACTTC
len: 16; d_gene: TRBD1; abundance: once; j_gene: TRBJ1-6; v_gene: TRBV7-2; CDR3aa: CASSLKTGQTNSPLHF; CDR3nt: TGTGCCAGCAGCTTGAAAACGGGACAGACTAATTCACCCCTCCACTTT
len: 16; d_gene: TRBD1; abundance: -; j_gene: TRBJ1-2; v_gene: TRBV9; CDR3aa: CASSVALRGQNYGYTF; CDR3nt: TGTGCCAGCAGCGTAGCTTTGAGGGGGCAGAACTATGGCTACACCTTC
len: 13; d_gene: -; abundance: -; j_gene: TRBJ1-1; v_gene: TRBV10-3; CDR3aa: CAISTGQNTEAFF; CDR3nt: TGTGCCATCAGTACAGGGCAAAACACTGAAGCTTTCTTT
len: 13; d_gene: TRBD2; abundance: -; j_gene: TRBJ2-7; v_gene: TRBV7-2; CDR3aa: CASSGDYTYEQYF; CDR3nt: TGTGCCAGCAGCGGGGACTACACCTACGAGCAGTACTTC
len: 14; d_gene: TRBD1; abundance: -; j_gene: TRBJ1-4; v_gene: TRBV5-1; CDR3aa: CASSRGTGQEKLFF; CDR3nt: TGCGCCAGCAGCCGGGGGACAGGGCAGGAAAAACTGTTTTTT
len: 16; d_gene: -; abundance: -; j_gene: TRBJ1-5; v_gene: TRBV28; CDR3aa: CASAGGGGAGYQPQHF; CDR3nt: TGTGCCAGCGCGGGAGGAGGGGGAGCAGGCTATCAGCCCCAGCATTTT
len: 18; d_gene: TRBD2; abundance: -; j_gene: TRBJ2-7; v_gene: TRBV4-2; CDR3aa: CASSQDRRLAGQTYEQYF; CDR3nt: TGTGCCAGCAGCCAAGATCGCAGGCTAGCGGGACAAACCTACGAGCAGTACTTC
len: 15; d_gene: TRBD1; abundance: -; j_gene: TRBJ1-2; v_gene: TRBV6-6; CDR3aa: CASSYQQTGGKGYTF; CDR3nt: TGTGCCAGCAGTTACCAACAGACAGGGGGCAAAGGCTACACCTTC
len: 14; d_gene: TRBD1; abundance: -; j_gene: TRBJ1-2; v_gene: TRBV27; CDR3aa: CASSSNRGFYGYTF; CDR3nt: TGTGCCAGCAGCTCTAACAGGGGCTTCTATGGCTACACCTTC
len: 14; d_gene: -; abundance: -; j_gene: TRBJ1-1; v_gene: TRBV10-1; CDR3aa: CASSESGEITEAFF; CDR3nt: TGCGCCAGCAGTGAGTCCGGGGAGATAACTGAAGCTTTCTTT
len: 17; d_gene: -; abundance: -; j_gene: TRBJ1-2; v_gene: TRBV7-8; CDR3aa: CASSLKYRAKGEYGYTF; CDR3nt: TGTGCCAGCAGCTTAAAGTACCGGGCAAAGGGGGAATATGGCTACACCTTC
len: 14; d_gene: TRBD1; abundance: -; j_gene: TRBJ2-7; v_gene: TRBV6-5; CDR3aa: CASNTGTAHYEQYF; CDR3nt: TGTGCCAGCAACACCGGGACAGCCCACTACGAGCAGTACTTC
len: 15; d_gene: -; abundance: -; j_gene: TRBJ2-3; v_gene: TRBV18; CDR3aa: CASSPPELLTDTQYF; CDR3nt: TGTGCCAGCTCACCCCCGGAGCTTCTGACAGATACGCAGTATTTT
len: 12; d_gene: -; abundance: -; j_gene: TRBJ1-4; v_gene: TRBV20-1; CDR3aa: CSASPRLEKLFF; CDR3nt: TGCAGTGCTAGTCCCCGTCTGGAGAAACTGTTTTTT
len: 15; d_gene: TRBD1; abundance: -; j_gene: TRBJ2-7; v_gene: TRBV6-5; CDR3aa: CASSFDRAGSYEQYF; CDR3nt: TGTGCCAGCAGCTTTGACAGGGCCGGCTCCTACGAGCAGTACTTC
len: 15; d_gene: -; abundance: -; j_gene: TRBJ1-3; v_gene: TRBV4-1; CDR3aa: CASSQLQNSGNTIYF; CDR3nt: TGCGCCAGCAGCCAACTACAGAACTCTGGAAACACCATATATTTT
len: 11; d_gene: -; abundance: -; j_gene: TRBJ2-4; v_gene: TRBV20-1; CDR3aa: CSAVRKNIQYF; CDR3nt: TGCAGTGCGGTTCGGAAAAACATTCAGTACTTC
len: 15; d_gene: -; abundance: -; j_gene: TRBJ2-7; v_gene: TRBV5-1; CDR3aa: CASSLGAARVNEQYF; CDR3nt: TGCGCCAGCAGCTTAGGGGCAGCAAGAGTAAATGAGCAGTACTTC
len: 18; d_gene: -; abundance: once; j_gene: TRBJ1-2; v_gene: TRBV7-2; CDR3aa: CASSSRGGYPGASYGYTF; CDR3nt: TGTGCCAGCAGTTCGAGGGGGGGCTACCCTGGTGCAAGTTATGGCTACACCTTC
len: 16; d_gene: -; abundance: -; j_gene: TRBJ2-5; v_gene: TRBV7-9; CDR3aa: CASAYGASIGRETQYF; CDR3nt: TGTGCCAGCGCCTATGGCGCATCTATAGGGAGGGAGACCCAGTACTTC
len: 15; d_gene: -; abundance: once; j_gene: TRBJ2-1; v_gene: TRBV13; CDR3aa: CASSTHSGNYNEQFF; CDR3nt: TGTGCCAGCAGCACCCATAGCGGTAACTACAATGAGCAGTTCTTC
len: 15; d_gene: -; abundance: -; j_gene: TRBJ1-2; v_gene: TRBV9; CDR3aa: CASSPTGTTNYGYTF; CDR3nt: TGTGCCAGCAGCCCGACCGGGACAACTAACTATGGCTACACCTTC
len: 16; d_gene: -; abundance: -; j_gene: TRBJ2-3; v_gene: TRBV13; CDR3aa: CASSQWGSWGTDTQYF; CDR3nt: TGTGCCAGCAGCCAGTGGGGCTCTTGGGGCACAGATACGCAGTATTTT
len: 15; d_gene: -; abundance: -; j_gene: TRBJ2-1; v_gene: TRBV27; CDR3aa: CASSGLTSSYNEQFF; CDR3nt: TGTGCCAGCAGCGGACTAACGAGCTCCTACAATGAGCAGTTCTTC
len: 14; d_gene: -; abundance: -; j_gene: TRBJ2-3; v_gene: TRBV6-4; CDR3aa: CASSDPGLTDTQYF; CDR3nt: TGTGCCAGCAGTGACCCGGGACTCACAGATACGCAGTATTTT
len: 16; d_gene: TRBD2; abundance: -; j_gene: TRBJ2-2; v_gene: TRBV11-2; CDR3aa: CASSASSGSVTGELFF; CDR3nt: TGTGCCAGCAGCGCCTCTAGCGGGAGTGTAACCGGGGAGCTGTTTTTT
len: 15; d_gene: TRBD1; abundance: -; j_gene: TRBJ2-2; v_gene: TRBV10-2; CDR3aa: CASSTDRVPAGELFF; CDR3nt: TGCGCCAGCAGCACGGACAGGGTCCCGGCCGGGGAGCTGTTTTTT
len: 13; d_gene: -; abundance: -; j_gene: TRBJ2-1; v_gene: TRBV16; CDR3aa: CASSQSGLNEQFF; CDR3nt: TGTGCCAGCAGCCAATCGGGCCTCAATGAGCAGTTCTTC
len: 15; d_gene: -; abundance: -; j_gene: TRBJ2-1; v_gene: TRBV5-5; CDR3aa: CASIYVVSSYNEQFF; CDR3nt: TGTGCCAGCATTTACGTCGTGAGCTCCTACAATGAGCAGTTCTTC
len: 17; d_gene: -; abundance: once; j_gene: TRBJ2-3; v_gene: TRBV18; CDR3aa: CASSRFTRTELTDTQYF; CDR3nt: TGTGCCAGCTCACGATTTACTAGGACAGAGCTCACAGATACGCAGTATTTT
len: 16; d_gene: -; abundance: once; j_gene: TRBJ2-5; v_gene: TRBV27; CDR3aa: CASSLSLALYQETQYF; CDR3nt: TGTGCCAGCAGTTTATCGCTGGCCCTGTACCAAGAGACCCAGTACTTC
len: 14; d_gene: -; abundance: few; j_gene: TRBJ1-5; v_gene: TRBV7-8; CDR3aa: CASSSPGSGQPQHF; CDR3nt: TGTGCCAGCAGCTCCCCCGGCAGCGGACAGCCCCAGCATTTT
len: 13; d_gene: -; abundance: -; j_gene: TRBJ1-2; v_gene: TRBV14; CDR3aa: CASSQVINYGYTF; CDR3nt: TGTGCCAGCAGCCAAGTCATTAACTATGGCTACACCTTC